The T cell receptor beta chain described here comes from a study of cytomegalovirus exposure and HLA in healthy donors. Study conclusions and caveats: Within an earlier analysis, most TCR beta V segments proved productive either about 87% or about 30% of the time.

Points on this clone: Its antigen remains unknown.

Germline loops: CDR1 GTSNPN, CDR2 SVGIG (reference sequence). The CDR3 has 12 residues. In the PCR, 60 Vbeta and 13 Jbeta primers were used. Sequencing used immunoSEQ multiplex PCR; TCRdb keeps in-frame clones, though not all of them. The data show 150,000 to 200,000 clones, roughly 87% seen once. The sequenced sample was PBMCs. This receptor was taken from a girl under three years old in good health and CMV-seronegative. The chain carries TRBV30 and TRBJ1-2, with TRBD1 as a possible D gene (5 bases). The CDR3 region is CAWGEGTYGYTF. The CDR3 bases are TGTGCGTGGGGGGAGGGGACTTATGGCTACACCTTC.